Below, 20 T cell receptor beta chains from the same sample are listed, as sequenced in a study of blood T cell repertoires in COVID-19. Here immunoSEQ multiplex PCR was the method, and the copy in TCRdb shows in-frame clones only, minus some. The sample has 200,000 to 300,000 clones, just under 90% seen once. What was sequenced was PBMCs or T cells enriched from blood (not recorded which). Receptors originate from a woman in her 30s with acute COVID-19.

V and J are TRBV30 and TRBJ2-6; D is perhaps TRBD2 (6 bases). V dropped 2 bases and J dropped 2 bases, with 7 bases sitting between them. The length of the CDR3 is 14 residues. Germline values: CDR1 GTSNPN, CDR2 SVGIG (reference sequence). For the CDR3, the DNA is TGTGCCTGGAGTTGGGGGGCTGGGGCCAACGTCCTGACTTTC. It specifies CAWSWGAGANVLTF.

V and J are TRBV5-4 and TRBJ2-5, with D tentatively TRBD2 (6 bases). V lost 0 bases, J lost 4 bases, and 25 bases lay in between. Germline V gene sequence: CDR1 SGHNT, CDR2 YYREEE (reference sequence). CDR3 size: 19 residues. The CDR3 sequence is CASSLDRAAGWGKVETQYF. DNA of the CDR3: TGTGCCAGCAGCTTGGATAGGGCAGCGGGTTGGGGAAAGGTAGAGACCCAGTACTTC.

The chain recombines TRBV18 with TRBJ2-3; TRBD1 is a possible D gene (5 bases). The V gene's germline CDR1 is KGHSH and CDR2 LQKENI. Trimming left V 4 bases short and J 3 bases short, with 11 bases between. The CDR3 is made up of 14 amino acids. The CDR3 region is CASSRRDGTDTQYF. CDR3 DNA: TGTGCCAGCTCACGCAGGGATGGGACAGATACGCAGTATTTT.

The chain links TRBV28 to TRBJ1-6; possibly TRBD1 for D (5 bases). CDR3 length: 15 amino acids. Germline V lookup: CDR1 MDHEN, CDR2 SYDVKM. V lost 6 bases and J lost 1, with 10 bases in between. The CDR3, as DNA: TGTGCCAGCAGGGGGGGGGAATCCTATAATTCACCCCTCCACTTT. Its protein product is CASRGGESYNSPLHF.

J is TRBJ1-4 and V is TRBV6-5, with D perhaps TRBD1 (5 bases). This CDR3 contains 15 residues. The germline CDR1 and CDR2 sequences are MNHEY and SVGAGI. The V end was cut by 6 bases, the J end by 8 bases, with 19 bases between. DNA for the CDR3: TGTGCCAGCAGACTCCGACAGACCATAGGCGAAAAACTGTTTTTT. Amino acid sequence: CASRLRQTIGEKLFF.

This chain joins TRBV7-2 and TRBJ1-1; maybe TRBD1 (6 bases). The V end was cut by 6 bases, the J end by 3 bases, with 17 bases between. The CDR3 contains 15 residues. CDR1 SGHTA and CDR2 FQGNSA come from the germline V gene. The CDR3 loop is CASSRGGGGYTEAFF. CDR3 DNA: TGTGCCAGCAGTCGAGGTGGGGGGGGCTACACTGAAGCTTTCTTT.

The J gene is TRBJ1-2, the V gene TRBV10-3, with D unclear. Germline lookup yields CDR1 ENHRY and CDR2 SYGVKD. The V gene lost 2 bases and the J gene lost 2 bases, with 6 bases spanning the gap. CDR3 length: 13 amino acids. The CDR3 nucleotides are TGTGCCATCAGTGAGGGGCAGAACTATGGCTACACCTTC. This translates into CAISEGQNYGYTF.

This sequence joins TRBV9 and TRBJ1-2; TRBD1 matches 10 bases. V lost 3 bases, J lost 1 base, and 3 bases stayed unmatched. CDR1 and CDR2 (germline): SGDLS, YYNGEE. The CDR3 loop spans 15 amino acids. The CDR3 loop reads CASSGRTGGNYGYTF. In DNA, the CDR3 is TGTGCCAGCAGCGGCCGGACAGGGGGTAACTATGGCTACACCTTC.

V gene TRBV7-2 combines with J gene TRBJ2-2, with D unclear. Deletions cut 3 bases from V and 0 bases from J, with 11 bases between. Looked up from germline, CDR1 is SGHTA and CDR2 is FQGNSA. This CDR3 is built from 16 residues. This CDR3 reads CASSFSAGANTGELFF. The CDR3, as DNA: TGTGCCAGCAGCTTTTCGGCAGGCGCGAACACCGGGGAGCTGTTTTTT.

The V gene is TRBV7-2, the J gene TRBJ1-2; 11 bases are shared with TRBD1. V was pared by 3 bases and J by 14 bases, with 8 bases of the junction left unmatched. This CDR3 contains 13 residues. Per germline, CDR1 SGHTA and CDR2 FQGNSA. This CDR3 is CASSFSGQGGSTF. CDR3 in DNA: TGTGCCAGCAGCTTTTCGGGACAGGGGGGATCGACCTTC.

This clone was seen once. The chain carries TRBV6-4 and TRBJ2-3, with 9 bases matching TRBD2. Trimming at V came to 0 bases and at J to 4 bases, leaving 5 bases not matched to a gene. The germline V gene encodes CDR1 MRHNA and CDR2 SNTAGT. This CDR3 has 16 residues. CDR3 DNA sequence: TGTGCCAGCAGTGACTCTGCTAGCGGGGTGGCAGATACGCAGTATTTT. Amino acids: CASSDSASGVADTQYF.

This chain connects TRBV2 to TRBJ1-5; 8 bases line up with TRBD1. The CDR3 is 17 residues long. Germline V CDR1 and CDR2: SNHLY, FYNNEI. The junction had 16 bases not matched to a gene; V was cut back by 6 bases and J by 6 bases. The CDR3, as DNA: TGTGCCAGCAGCCCTGACCGACAGGGGCCACGGGGTCAGCCCCAGCATTTT. Amino acid sequence: CASSPDRQGPRGQPQHF.

This clone was seen just once. The genes are TRBV5-1 and TRBJ2-5; D uncertain. The CDR3 extends over 12 amino acids. Germline CDR1 is SGHRS and CDR2 is YFSETQ. V was trimmed by 5 bases and J by 3 bases, leaving 8 bases between them. The CDR3 DNA reads TGCGCCAGCAGATATCGGGAAGAGACCCAGTACTTC. The encoded protein is CASRYREETQYF.

A single count supports this clone. The V call is TRBV7-8, the J call TRBJ2-7, with 13 bases aligning to TRBD2. Per the germline V gene, CDR1 is SGHVS and CDR2 is FQNEAQ. Trimming took 4 bases from V and 4 from J; bases not matched to a gene: 7. The CDR3 runs 16 residues. The CDR3 loop is CASSSGTSGVPYEQYF. The CDR3 DNA follows: TGTGCCAGCAGCTCAGGGACTAGCGGGGTCCCATACGAGCAGTACTTC. Variable domain in full (rest from reference TRBV7-8 and TRBJ2-7): GAGVSQSPRYKVAKRGQDVALRCDPISGHVSLFWYQQALGQGPEFLTYFQNEAQLDKSGLPSDRFFAERPEGSVSTLKIQRTQQEDSAVYLCASSSGTSGVPYEQYFGPGTRLTVT.

The V gene is TRBV7-9, the J gene TRBJ1-1; D is uncertain. Trimming left V 5 bases short and J 11 bases short, with 12 bases between. Germline-derived CDR1 and CDR2 are SEHNR and FQNEAQ (reference sequence). The CDR3 has 11 amino acids. The CDR3 spells CASSPQAAAFF. The CDR3 DNA reads TGTGCCAGCAGCCCTCAAGCTGCGGCTTTCTTT.

This clone was detected only a few times. The chain combines TRBV29-1 with TRBJ1-1; no firm D call. This CDR3 spans 12 amino acids. V shed 0 bases and J shed 3 bases, with 5 bases lying between them. CDR1 is SQVTM, CDR2 ANQGSEA, per germline. DNA for the CDR3: TGCAGCGTTGAAGATCATGACACTGAAGCTTTCTTT. Encoded protein: CSVEDHDTEAFF.

This sequence joins TRBV7-9 and TRBJ2-7; 11 bases line up with TRBD1. J gave up 0 bases and V 4 bases, and 5 bases lay outside the gene matches. CDR1 is SEHNR and CDR2 is FQNEAQ in the germline V gene (reference sequence). The CDR3 length is 16 residues. The CDR3 sequence is CASSSTGQGVSYEQYF. The CDR3 region has the DNA TGTGCCAGCAGCTCAACGGGACAGGGGGTCTCCTACGAGCAGTACTTC.

This clone was seen only once. The chain combines TRBV6-1 with TRBJ1-5, with 8 bases that match TRBD1. V gave up 2 bases and J gave up 2 bases; unmatched junction bases: 5. Germline CDR1 MNHNS, CDR2 SASEGT. The CDR3 sequence is 16 residues long. CDR3 protein: CASSETPGQGNQPQHF. The CDR3 bases are TGTGCCAGCAGTGAAACACCGGGACAGGGCAATCAGCCCCAGCATTTT.

The gene calls are TRBV18 and TRBJ1-2; 9 bases agree with TRBD1. Germline trimming cut 4 bases from V and 4 bases from J; bases unmatched to any gene: 10. CDR1 KGHSH and CDR2 LQKENI come from the germline V gene. The CDR3 extends over 16 amino acids. CDR3 loop: CASSQSGTGNFYGYTF. The CDR3 coding sequence is TGTGCCAGCTCACAATCCGGGACAGGGAATTTCTATGGCTACACCTTC.

The chain couples TRBV6-2 or TRBV6-3 to TRBJ1-5; D perhaps matches TRBD1 (6 bases). V lost 2 bases and J lost 3, with 17 bases in between. Germline lookup yields CDR1 MNHEY and CDR2 SVGEGT. This CDR3 is built from 17 residues. CDR3 in amino acids: CASSYIELRDNNQPQHF. CDR3 bases: TGTGCCAGCAGTTACATCGAGCTCCGGGACAACAATCAGCCCCAGCATTTT.